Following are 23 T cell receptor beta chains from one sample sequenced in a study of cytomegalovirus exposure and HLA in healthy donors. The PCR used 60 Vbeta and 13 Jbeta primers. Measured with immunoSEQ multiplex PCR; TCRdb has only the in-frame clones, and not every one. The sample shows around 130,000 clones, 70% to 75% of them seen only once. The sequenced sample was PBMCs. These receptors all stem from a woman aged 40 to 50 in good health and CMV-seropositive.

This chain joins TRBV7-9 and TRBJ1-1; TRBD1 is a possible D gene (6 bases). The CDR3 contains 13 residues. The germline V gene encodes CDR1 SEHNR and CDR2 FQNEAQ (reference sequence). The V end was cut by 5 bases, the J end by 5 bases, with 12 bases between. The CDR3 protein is CASSRTGFTEAFF. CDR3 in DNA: TGTGCCAGCAGCCGCACAGGGTTTACTGAAGCTTTCTTT.

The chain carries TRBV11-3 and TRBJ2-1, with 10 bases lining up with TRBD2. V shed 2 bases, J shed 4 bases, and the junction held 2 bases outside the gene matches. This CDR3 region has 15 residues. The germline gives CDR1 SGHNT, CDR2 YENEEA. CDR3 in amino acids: CASSLRSGGYNEQFF. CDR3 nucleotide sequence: TGTGCCAGCAGCTTACGTAGCGGGGGGTACAATGAGCAGTTCTTC.

CDR3 sequence (DNA): TGTGCCAGCAGCTTAACTAGCGGCCGCACAGATACGCAGTATTTT. Translating gives CASSLTSGRTDTQYF. This sequence joins TRBV7-2 and TRBJ2-3, with 8 bases that match TRBD2. J lost 1 base, V lost 2 bases, and 2 bases had no gene match. Germline CDR1 and CDR2: SGHTA and FQGNSA. The CDR3 totals 15 residues.

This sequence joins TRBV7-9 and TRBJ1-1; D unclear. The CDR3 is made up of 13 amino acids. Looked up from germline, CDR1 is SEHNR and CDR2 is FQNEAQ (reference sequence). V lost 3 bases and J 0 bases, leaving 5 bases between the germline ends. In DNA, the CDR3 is TGTGCCAGCAGCTTGATAGTGAACACTGAAGCTTTCTTT. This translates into CASSLIVNTEAFF. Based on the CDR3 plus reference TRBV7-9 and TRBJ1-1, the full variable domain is DTGVSQNPRHKITKRGQNVTFRCDPISEHNRLYWYRQTLGQGPEFLTYFQNEAQLEKSRLLSDRFSAERPKGSFSTLEIQRTEQGDSAMYLCASSLIVNTEAFFGQGTRLTVV.

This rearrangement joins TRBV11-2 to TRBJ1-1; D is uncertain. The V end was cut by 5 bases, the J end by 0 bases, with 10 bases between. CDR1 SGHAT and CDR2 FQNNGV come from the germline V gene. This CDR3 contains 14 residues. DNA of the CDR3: TGTGCCAGCAGCCCCCGGGATTTGAACACTGAAGCTTTCTTT. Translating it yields CASSPRDLNTEAFF.

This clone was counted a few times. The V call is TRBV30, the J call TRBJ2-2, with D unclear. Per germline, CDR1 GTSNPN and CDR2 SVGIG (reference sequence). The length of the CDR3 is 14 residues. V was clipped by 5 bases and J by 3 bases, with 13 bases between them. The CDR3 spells CAWGPPPYTGELFF. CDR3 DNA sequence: TGTGCCTGGGGGCCTCCGCCTTACACCGGGGAGCTGTTTTTT.

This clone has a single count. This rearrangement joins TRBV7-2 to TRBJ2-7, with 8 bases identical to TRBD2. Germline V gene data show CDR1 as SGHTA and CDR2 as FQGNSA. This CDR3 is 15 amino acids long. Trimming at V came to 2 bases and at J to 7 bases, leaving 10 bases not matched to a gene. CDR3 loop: CASSLIRGGGREQYF. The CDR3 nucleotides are TGTGCCAGCAGCTTAATCCGGGGGGGAGGGCGTGAGCAGTACTTC.

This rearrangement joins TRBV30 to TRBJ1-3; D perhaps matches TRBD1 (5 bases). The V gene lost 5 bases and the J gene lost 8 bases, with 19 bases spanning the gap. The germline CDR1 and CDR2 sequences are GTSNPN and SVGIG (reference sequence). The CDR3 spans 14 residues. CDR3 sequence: CAWGWGGRRDTIYF. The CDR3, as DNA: TGTGCCTGGGGGTGGGGCGGTCGTCGGGACACCATATATTTT.

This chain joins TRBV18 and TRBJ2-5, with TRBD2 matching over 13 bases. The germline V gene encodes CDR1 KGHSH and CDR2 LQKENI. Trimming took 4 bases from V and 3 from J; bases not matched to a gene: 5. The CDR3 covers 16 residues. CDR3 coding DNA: TGTGCCAGCTCACGGACTAGCGGGAGTTCAGAAGAGACCCAGTACTTC. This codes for CASSRTSGSSEETQYF. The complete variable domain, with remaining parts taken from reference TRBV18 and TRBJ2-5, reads NAGVMQNPRHLVRRRGQEARLRCSPMKGHSHVYWYRQLPEEGLKFMVYLQKENIIDESGMPKERFSAEFPKEGPSILRIQQVVRGDSAAYFCASSRTSGSSEETQYFGPGTRLLVL.

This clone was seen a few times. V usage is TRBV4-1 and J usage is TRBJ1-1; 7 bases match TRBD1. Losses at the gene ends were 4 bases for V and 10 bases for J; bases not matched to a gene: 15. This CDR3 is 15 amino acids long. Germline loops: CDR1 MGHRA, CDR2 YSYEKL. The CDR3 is CASSLPGTEGRRAFF. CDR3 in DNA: TGCGCCAGCAGCCTACCCGGGACAGAGGGGAGGAGAGCTTTCTTT.

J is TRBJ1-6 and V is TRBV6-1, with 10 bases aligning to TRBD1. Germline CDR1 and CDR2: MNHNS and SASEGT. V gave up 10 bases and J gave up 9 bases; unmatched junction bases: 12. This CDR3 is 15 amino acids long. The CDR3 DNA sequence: TGTGCCAACGGACAGGGGGGCGGGGGCTCTTCACCCCTCCACTTT. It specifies CANGQGGGGSSPLHF.

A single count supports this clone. CDR3 amino acids: CASSQVTGQGNTEAFF. In nucleotides, the CDR3 is TGTGCCAGCAGCCAAGTAACGGGACAGGGGAACACTGAAGCTTTCTTT. The rearrangement joins TRBV4-2 to TRBJ1-1; 9 positions agree with TRBD1. V was pared by 1 base and J by 1 base, with 4 bases of the junction left unmatched. This CDR3 is built from 16 residues. From germline, CDR1 is LGHNA and CDR2 YNFKEQ.

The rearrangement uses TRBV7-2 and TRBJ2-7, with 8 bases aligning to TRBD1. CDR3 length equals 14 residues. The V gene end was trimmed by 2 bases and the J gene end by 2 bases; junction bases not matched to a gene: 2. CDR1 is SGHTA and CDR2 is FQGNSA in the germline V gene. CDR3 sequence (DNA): TGTGCCAGCAGCTTACGACAGGGGCCCTACGAGCAGTACTTC. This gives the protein CASSLRQGPYEQYF.

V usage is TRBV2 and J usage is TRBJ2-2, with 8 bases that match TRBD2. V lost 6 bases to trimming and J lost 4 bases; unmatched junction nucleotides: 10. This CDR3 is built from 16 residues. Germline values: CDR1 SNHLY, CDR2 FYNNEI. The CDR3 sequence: CASRATERGTTGELFF. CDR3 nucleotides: TGTGCCAGCAGGGCCACGGAGCGGGGGACCACCGGGGAGCTGTTTTTT.

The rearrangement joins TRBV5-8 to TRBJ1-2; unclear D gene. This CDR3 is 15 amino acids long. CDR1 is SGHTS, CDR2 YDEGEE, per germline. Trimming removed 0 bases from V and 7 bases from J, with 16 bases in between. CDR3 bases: TGTGCCAGCAGCTTGGTTGCGAGGGCGCAGAGTGGCTACACCTTC. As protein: CASSLVARAQSGYTF.

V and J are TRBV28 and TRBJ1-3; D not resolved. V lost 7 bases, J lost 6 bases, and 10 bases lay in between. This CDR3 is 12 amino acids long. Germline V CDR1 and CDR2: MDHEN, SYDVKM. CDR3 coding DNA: TGTGCCAGCACAGTCCCGCCAAACACCATATATTTT. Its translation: CASTVPPNTIYF. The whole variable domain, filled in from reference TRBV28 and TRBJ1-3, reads DVKVTQSSRYLVKRTGEKVFLECVQDMDHENMFWYRQDPGLGLRLIYFSYDVKMKEKGDIPEGYSVSREKKERFSLILESASTNQTSMYLCASTVPPNTIYFGEGSWLTVV.

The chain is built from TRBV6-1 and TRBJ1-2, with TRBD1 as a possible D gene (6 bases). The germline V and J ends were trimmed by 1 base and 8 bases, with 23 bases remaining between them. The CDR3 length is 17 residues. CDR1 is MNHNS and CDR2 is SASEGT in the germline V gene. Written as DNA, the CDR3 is TGTGCCAGCAGTGAAGTCCACAGGGCCCCAAGGACTTGGGGCTACACCTTC. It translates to CASSEVHRAPRTWGYTF.

In nucleotides, the CDR3 is TGTGCCAGCAGCCCCACTAGCGGGAGTTCCTACAATGAGCAGTTCTTC. The encoded protein is CASSPTSGSSYNEQFF. The gene calls are TRBV7-2 and TRBJ2-1; TRBD2 agrees at 11 bases. The length of the CDR3 is 16 residues. V gave up 5 bases and J gave up 1 base; unmatched junction bases: 4. Per the germline V gene, CDR1 is SGHTA and CDR2 is FQGNSA.

The CDR3 sequence: CASSLVPSGRAWMRSEQFF. Here the CDR3 DNA reads TGCGCCAGCAGCTTGGTCCCTAGCGGGAGGGCCTGGATGAGAAGTGAGCAGTTCTTC. The V call is TRBV5-1, the J call TRBJ2-1; the match to TRBD2 covers 12 bases. This CDR3 comprises 19 residues. J lost 9 bases, V lost 0 bases, and 16 bases had no gene match. Germline CDR1 and CDR2: SGHRS and YFSETQ.

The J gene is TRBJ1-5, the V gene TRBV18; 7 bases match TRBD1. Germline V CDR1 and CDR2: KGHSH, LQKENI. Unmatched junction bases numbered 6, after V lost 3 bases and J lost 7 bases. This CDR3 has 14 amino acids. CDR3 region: CASSPKTGPQPQHF. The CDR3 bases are TGTGCCAGCTCACCGAAGACAGGGCCACAGCCCCAGCATTTT.

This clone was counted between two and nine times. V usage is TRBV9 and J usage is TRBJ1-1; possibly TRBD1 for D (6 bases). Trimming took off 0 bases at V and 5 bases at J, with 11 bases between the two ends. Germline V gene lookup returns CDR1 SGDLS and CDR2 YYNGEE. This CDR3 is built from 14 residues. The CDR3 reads CASSVVPGATEAFF. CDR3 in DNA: TGTGCCAGCAGCGTAGTCCCAGGGGCAACTGAAGCTTTCTTT. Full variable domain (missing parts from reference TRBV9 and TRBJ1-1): DSGVTQTPKHLITATGQRVTLRCSPRSGDLSVYWYQQSLDQGLQFLIQYYNGEERAKGNILERFSAQQFPDLHSELNLSSLELGDSALYFCASSVVPGATEAFFGQGTRLTVV.

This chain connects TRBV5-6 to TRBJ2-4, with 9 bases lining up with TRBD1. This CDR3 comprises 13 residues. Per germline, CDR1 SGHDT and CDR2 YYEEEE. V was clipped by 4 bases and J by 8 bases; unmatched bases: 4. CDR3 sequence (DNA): TGTGCCAGCAGCCGACAGGGGGAGGACATTCAGTACTTC. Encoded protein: CASSRQGEDIQYF.

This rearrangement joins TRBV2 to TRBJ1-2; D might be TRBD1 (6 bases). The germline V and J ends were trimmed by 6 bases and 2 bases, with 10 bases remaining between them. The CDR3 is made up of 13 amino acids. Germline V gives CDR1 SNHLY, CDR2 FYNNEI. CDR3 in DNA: TGTGCCAGCAGCAGGGACAACAACTATGGCTACACCTTC. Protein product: CASSRDNNYGYTF.